This TCR beta chain stems from a study of cytomegalovirus exposure and HLA in healthy donors. Whole-study results and caveats: Among the sequence variants, a highly shared cluster was likely an artifact of sequencing. CMV serostatus was the sole immune exposure information available. The CMV antigen specificity of a few CMV-associated chains was confirmed through in vitro analysis.

The primer mix had 60 Vbeta and 13 Jbeta primers. Here immunoSEQ multiplex PCR was the method, and the copy in TCRdb shows in-frame clones only, minus some. Of about 200,000 clones in the sample, about 82% were seen once. The donors were healthy bone marrow donors. Concerning this clone: As yet, its antigen is unknown.

CDR1 is SGHDT and CDR2 is YYEEEE in the germline V gene. This CDR3 contains 14 residues. V lost 1 base to trimming and J lost 0 bases, with 6 bases between them. The chain couples TRBV5-6 to TRBJ2-3, with D possibly TRBD2 on 5 matching bases. The sequenced material came from PBMCs. The receptor was isolated from a woman aged 45-65 years in good health and CMV-seronegative. The CDR3 coding sequence is TGTGCCAGCAGCTTGTGGACTAGCACAGATACGCAGTATTTT. This encodes CASSLWTSTDTQYF. The full variable domain, with the rest looked up from reference TRBV5-6 and TRBJ2-3, is DAGVTQSPTHLIKTRGQQVTLRCSPKSGHDTVSWYQQALGQGPQFIFQYYEEEERQRGNFPDRFSGHQFPNYSSELNVNALLLGDSALYLCASSLWTSTDTQYFGPGTRLTVL.